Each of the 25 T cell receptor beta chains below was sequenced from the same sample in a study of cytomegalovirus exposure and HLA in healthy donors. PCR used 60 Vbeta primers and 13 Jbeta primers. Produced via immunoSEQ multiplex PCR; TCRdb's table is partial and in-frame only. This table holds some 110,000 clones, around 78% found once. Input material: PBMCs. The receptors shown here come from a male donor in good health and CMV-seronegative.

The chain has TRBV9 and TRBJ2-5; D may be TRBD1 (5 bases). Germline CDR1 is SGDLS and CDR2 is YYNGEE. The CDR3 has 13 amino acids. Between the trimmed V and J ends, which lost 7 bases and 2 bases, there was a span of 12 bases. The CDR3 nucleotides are TGTGCCAGCCAAAAGGGGTTACAAGAGACCCAGTACTTC. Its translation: CASQKGLQETQYF.

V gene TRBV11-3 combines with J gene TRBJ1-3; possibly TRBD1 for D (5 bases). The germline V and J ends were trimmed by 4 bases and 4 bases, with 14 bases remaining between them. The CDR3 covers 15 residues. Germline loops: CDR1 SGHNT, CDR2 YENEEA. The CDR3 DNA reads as TGTGCCAGCAGCTCACGCAGGGTAGGAGGAAACACCATATATTTT. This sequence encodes CASSSRRVGGNTIYF.

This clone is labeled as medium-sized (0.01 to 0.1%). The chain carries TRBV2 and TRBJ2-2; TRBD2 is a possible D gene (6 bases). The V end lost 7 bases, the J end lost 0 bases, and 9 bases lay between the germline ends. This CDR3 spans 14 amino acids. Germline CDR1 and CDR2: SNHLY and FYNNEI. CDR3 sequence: CASMRDANTGELFF. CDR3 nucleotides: TGTGCCAGCATGCGGGACGCGAACACCGGGGAGCTGTTTTTT.

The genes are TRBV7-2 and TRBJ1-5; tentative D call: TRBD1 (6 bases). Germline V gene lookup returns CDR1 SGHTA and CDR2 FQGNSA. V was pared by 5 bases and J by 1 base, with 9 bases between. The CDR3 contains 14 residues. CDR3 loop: CASSATGSNQPQHF. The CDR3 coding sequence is TGTGCCAGCAGCGCGACAGGCAGCAATCAGCCCCAGCATTTT.

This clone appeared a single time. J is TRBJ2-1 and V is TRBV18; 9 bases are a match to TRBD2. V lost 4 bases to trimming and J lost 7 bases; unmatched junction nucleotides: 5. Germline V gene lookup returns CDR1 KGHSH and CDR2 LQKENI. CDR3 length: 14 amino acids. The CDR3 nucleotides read TGTGCCAGCTCACTCCGACTAGCGGAAAATGAGCAGTTCTTC. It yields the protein CASSLRLAENEQFF.

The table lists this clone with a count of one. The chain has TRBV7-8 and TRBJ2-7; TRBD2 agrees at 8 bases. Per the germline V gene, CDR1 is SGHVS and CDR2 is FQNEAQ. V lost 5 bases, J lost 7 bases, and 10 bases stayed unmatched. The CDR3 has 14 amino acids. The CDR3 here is CASSLRGTGGEQYF. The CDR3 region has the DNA TGTGCCAGCAGCCTTAGAGGTACGGGAGGGGAGCAGTACTTC.

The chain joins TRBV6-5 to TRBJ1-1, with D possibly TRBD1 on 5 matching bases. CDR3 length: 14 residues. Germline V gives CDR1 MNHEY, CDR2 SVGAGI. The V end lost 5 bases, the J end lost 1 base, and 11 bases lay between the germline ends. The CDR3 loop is CASSPNQGNTEAFF. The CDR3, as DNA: TGTGCCAGCAGTCCAAACCAGGGGAACACTGAAGCTTTCTTT.

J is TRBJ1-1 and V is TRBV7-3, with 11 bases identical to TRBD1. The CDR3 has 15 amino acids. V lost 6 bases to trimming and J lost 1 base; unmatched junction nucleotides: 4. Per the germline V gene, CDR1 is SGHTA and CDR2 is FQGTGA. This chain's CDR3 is CASSTGTGGNTEAFF. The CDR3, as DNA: TGTGCCAGCAGTACGGGGACAGGGGGGAACACTGAAGCTTTCTTT.

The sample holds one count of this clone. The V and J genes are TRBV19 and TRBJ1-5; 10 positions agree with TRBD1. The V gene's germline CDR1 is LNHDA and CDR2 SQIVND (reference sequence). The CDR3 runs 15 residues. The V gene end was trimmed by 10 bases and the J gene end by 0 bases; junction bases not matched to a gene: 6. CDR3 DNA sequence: TGTGCCACCCGGTGGGACAGGGGTAGCAATCAGCCCCAGCATTTT. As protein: CATRWDRGSNQPQHF.

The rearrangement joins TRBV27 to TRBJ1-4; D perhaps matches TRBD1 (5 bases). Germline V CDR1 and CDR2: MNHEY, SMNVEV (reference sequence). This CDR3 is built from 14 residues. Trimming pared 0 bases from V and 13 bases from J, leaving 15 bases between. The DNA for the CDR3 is TGTGCCAGCAGTTTATCGTGGGCGGACACCTTACTGTTTTTT. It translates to CASSLSWADTLLFF.

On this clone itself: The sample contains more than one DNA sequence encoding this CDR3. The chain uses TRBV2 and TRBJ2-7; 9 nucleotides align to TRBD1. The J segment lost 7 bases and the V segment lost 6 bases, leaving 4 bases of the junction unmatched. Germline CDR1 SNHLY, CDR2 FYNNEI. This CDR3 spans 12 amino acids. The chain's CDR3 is CASSSGQGEQYF. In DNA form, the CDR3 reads TGTGCCAGCAGCTCCGGACAGGGGGAGCAGTACTTC.

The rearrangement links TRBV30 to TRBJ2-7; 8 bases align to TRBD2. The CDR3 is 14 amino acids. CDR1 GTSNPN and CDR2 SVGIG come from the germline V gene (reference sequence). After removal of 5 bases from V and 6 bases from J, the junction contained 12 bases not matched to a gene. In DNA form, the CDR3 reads TGTGCCTGGGGGAGCGGGAGAGGGGAAGGCGAGCAGTACTTC. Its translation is CAWGSGRGEGEQYF. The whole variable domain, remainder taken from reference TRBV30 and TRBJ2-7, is SQTIHQWPATLVQPVGSPLSLECTVEGTSNPNLYWYRQAAGRGLQLLFYSVGIGQISSEVPQNLSASRPQDRQFILSSKKLLLSDSGFYLCAWGSGRGEGEQYFGPGTRLTVT.

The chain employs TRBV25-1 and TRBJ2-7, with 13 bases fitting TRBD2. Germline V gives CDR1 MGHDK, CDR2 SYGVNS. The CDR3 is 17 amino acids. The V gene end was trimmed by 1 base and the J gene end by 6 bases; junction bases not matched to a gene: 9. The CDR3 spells CASSEFVGLAGVCEQYF. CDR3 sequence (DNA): TGTGCCAGCAGTGAATTTGTAGGACTAGCGGGAGTGTGCGAGCAGTACTTC.

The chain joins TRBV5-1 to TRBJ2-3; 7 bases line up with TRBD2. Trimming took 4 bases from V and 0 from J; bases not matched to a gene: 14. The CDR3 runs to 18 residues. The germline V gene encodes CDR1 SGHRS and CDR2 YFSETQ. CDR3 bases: TGCGCCAGCAGCCGAAGCGGGATTTTAGGCCCTAGCACAGATACGCAGTATTTT. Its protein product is CASSRSGILGPSTDTQYF.

CDR3 in DNA: TGTGCCAGCAGTACTAGCGGTTCCTACGAGCAGTACTTC. This encodes CASSTSGSYEQYF. The chain carries TRBV5-4 and TRBJ2-7, with 8 nucleotides matching TRBD2. The CDR3 extends over 13 amino acids. The V segment lost 5 bases and the J segment 1 base; nucleotides outside the gene matches: 2. Germline CDR1 is SGHNT and CDR2 is YYREEE (reference sequence).

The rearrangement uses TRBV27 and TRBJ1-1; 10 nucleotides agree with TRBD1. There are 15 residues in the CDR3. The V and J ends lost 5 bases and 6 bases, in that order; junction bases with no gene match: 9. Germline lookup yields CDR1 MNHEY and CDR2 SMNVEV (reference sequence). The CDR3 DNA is TGTGCCAGCAGTAAAACCGGGACAGGGGACCCTGAAGCTTTCTTT. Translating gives CASSKTGTGDPEAFF.

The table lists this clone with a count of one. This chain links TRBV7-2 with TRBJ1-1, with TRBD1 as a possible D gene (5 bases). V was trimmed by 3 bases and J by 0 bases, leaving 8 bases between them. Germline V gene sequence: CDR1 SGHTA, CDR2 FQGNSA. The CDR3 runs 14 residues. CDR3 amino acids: CASSLDTMNTEAFF. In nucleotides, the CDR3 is TGTGCCAGCAGCTTGGACACGATGAACACTGAAGCTTTCTTT.

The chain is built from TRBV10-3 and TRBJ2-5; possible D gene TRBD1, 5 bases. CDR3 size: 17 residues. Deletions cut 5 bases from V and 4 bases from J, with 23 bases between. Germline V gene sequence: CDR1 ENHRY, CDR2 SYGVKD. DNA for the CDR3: TGTGCCATCAGTAGGGGCCAGGTGAACCTAAAGGGAGAGACCCAGTACTTC. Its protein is CAISRGQVNLKGETQYF.

The CDR3 loop reads CASGQGGSGANVLTF. The CDR3 coding sequence is TGTGCCAGCGGACAGGGAGGGTCTGGGGCCAACGTCCTGACTTTC. The V and J genes are TRBV5-6 and TRBJ2-6; D might be TRBD1 (8 bases). Germline V gives CDR1 SGHDT, CDR2 YYEEEE. This CDR3 has 15 residues. Trimming took 7 bases from V and 1 from J, leaving 12 bases between them.

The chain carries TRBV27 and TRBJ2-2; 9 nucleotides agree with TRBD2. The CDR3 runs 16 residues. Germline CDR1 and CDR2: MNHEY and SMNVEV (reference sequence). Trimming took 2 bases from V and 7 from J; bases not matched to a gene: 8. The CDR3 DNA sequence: TGTGCCAGCAGTTTAGGGCTAGCGGGACGAGACGGGGAGCTGTTTTTT. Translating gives CASSLGLAGRDGELFF.

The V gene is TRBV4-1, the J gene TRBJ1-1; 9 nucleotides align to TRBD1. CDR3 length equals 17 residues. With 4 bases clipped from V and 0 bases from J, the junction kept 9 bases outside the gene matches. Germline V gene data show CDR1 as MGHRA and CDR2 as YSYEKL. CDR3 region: CASSRTGAFDLNTEAFF. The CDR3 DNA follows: TGCGCCAGCAGCCGGACAGGGGCCTTCGATCTGAACACTGAAGCTTTCTTT.

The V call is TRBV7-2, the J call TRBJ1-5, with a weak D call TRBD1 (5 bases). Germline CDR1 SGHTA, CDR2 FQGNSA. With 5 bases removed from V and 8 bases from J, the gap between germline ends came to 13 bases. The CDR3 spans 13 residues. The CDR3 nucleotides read TGTGCCAGCAGCCGGGACTGGAAGGAGCCCCAGCATTTT. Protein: CASSRDWKEPQHF.

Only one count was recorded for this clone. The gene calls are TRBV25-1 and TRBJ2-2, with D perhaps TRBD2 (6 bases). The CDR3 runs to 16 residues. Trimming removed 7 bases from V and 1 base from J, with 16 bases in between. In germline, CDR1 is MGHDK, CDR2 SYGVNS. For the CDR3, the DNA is TGTGCCAGCAACACGGGGAGGCAGGGGAACACCGGGGAGCTGTTTTTT. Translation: CASNTGRQGNTGELFF.

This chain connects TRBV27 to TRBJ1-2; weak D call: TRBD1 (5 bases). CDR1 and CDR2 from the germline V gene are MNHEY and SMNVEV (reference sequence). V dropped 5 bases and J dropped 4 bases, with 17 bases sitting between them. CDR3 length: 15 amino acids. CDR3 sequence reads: CASSKGSTTVYGYTF. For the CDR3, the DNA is TGTGCCAGCAGTAAGGGGTCGACGACGGTCTATGGCTACACCTTC.

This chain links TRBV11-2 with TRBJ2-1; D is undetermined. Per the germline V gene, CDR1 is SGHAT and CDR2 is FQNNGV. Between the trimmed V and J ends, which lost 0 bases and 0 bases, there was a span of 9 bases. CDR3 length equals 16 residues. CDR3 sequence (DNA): TGTGCCAGCAGCTTAGATTACCCCAGCTCCTACAATGAGCAGTTCTTC. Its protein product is CASSLDYPSSYNEQFF.